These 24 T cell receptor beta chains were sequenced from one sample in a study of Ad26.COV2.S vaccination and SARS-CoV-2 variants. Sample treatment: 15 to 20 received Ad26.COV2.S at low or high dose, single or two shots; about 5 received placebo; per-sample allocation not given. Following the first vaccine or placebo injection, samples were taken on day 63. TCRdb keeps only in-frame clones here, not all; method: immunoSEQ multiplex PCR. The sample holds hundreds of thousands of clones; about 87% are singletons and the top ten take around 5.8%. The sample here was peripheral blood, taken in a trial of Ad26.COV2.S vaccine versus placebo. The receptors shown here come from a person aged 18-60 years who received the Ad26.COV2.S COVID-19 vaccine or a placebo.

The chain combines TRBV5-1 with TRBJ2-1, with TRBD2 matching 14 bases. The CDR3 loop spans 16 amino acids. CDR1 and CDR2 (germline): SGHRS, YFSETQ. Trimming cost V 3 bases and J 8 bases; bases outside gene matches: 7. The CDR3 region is CASSSGTSGRGDEQFF. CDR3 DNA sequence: TGCGCCAGCAGCTCCGGGACTAGCGGGAGAGGAGATGAGCAGTTCTTC. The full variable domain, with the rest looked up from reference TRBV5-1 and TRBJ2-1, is KAGVTQTPRYLIKTRGQQVTLSCSPISGHRSVSWYQQTPGQGLQFLFEYFSETQRNKGNFPGRFSGRQFSNSRSEMNVSTLELGDSALYLCASSSGTSGRGDEQFFGPGTRLTVL.

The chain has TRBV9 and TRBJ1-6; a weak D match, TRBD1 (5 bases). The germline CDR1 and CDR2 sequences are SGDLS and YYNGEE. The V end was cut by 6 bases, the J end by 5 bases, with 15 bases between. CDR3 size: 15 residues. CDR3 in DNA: TGTGCCAGCACCCCAACAGGAAACCATAATTCACCCCTCCACTTT. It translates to CASTPTGNHNSPLHF. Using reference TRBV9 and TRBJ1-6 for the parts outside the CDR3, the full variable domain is DSGVTQTPKHLITATGQRVTLRCSPRSGDLSVYWYQQSLDQGLQFLIQYYNGEERAKGNILERFSAQQFPDLHSELNLSSLELGDSALYFCASTPTGNHNSPLHFGNGTRLTVT.

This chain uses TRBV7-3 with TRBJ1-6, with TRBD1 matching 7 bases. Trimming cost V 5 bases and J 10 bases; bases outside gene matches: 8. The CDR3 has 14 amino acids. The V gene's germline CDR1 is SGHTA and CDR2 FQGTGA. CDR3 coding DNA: TGTGCCAGCAGCGCCGGACAGGCTCGATCACCCCTCCACTTT. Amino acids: CASSAGQARSPLHF. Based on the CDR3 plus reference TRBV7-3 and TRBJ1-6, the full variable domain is GAGVSQTPSNKVTEKGKYVELRCDPISGHTALYWYRQSLGQGPEFLIYFQGTGAADDSGLPNDRFFAVRPEGSVSTLKIQRTERGDSAVYLCASSAGQARSPLHFGNGTRLTVT.

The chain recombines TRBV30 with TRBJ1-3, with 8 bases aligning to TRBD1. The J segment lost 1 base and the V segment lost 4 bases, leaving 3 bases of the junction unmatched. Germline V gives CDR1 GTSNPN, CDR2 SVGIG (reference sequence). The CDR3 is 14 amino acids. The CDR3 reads CAWTTGGSGNTIYF. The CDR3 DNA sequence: TGTGCCTGGACCACAGGGGGATCTGGAAACACCATATATTTT.

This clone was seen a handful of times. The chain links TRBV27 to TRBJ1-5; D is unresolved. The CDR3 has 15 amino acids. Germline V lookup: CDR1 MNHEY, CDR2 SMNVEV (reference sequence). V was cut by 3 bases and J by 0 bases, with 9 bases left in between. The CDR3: CASSLYSGSNQPQHF. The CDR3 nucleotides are TGTGCCAGCAGTTTGTATAGTGGTAGCAATCAGCCCCAGCATTTT.

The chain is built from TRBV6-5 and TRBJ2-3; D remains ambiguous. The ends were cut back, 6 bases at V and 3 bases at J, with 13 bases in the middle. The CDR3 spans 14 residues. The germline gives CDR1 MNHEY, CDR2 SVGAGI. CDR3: CASSVHKKTDTQYF. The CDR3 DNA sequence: TGTGCCAGCAGCGTACACAAGAAAACAGATACGCAGTATTTT.

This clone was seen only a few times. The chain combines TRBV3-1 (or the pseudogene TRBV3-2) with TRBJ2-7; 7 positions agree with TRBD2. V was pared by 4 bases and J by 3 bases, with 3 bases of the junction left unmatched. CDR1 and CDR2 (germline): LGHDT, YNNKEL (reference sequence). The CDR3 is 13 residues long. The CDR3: CASSLGRGYEQYF. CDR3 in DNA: TGTGCCAGCAGCCTGGGGAGGGGCTACGAGCAGTACTTC.

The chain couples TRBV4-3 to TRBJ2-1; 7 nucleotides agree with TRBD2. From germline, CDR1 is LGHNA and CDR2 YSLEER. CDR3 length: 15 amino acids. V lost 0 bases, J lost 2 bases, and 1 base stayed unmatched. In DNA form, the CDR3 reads TGCGCCAGCAGCCAAGATGCGGGGGCCTACAATGAGCAGTTCTTC. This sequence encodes CASSQDAGAYNEQFF.

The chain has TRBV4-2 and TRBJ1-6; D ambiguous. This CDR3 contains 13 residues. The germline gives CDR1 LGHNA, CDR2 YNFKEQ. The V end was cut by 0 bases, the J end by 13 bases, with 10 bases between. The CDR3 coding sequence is TGTGCCAGCAGCCAAGAAATGGGTCGGCCCCTCCACTTT. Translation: CASSQEMGRPLHF.

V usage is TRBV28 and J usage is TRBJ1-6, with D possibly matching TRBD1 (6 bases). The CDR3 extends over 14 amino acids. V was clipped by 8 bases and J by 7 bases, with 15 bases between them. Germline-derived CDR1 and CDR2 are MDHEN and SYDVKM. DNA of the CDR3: TGTGCCAGCCAGAGGGGGTCGATCAATTCACCCCTCCACTTT. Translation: CASQRGSINSPLHF.

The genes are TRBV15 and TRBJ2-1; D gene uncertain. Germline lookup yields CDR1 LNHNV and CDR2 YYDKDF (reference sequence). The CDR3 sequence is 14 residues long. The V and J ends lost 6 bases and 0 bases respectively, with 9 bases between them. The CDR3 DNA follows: TGTGCCACCAGGGGCGATAACTCCTACAATGAGCAGTTCTTC. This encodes CATRGDNSYNEQFF.

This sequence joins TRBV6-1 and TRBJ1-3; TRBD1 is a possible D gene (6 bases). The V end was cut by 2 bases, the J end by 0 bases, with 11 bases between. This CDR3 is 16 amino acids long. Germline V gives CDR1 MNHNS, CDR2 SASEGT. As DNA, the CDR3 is TGTGCCAGCAGTGAACAGGGGATATACTCTGGAAACACCATATATTTT. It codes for CASSEQGIYSGNTIYF.

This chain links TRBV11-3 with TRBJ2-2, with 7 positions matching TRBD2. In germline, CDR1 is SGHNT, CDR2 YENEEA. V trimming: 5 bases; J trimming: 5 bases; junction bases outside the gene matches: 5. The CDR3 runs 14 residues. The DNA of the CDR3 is TGTGCCAGCAGCCCCACACTAGCGACCGGGGAGCTGTTTTTT. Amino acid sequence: CASSPTLATGELFF.

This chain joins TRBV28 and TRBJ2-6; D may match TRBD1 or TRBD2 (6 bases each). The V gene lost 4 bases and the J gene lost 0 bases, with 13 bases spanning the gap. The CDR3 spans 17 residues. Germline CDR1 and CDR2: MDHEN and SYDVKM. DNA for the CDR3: TGTGCCAGCAGTTCTTATGGGGGGCGCTCTGGGGCCAACGTCCTGACTTTC. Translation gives CASSSYGGRSGANVLTF.

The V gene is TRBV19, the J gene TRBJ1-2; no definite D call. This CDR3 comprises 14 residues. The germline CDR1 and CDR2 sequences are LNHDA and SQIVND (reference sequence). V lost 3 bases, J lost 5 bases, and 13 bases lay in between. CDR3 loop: CASSMKGRSYGYTF. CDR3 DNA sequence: TGTGCCAGTAGTATGAAGGGCAGAAGTTATGGCTACACCTTC.

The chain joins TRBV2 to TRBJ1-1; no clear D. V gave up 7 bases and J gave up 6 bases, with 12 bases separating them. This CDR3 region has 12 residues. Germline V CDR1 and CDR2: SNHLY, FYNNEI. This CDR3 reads CASITGSSEAFF. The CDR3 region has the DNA TGTGCCAGCATAACGGGGTCGTCTGAAGCTTTCTTT.

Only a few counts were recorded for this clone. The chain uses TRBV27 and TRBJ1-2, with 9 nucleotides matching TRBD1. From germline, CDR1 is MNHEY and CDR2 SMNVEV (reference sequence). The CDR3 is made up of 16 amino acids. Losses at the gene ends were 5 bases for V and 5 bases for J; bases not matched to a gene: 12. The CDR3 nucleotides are TGTGCCAGCAGTGAATACGGGACAGGGAATTATTATGGCTACACCTTC. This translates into CASSEYGTGNYYGYTF.

CDR3 in DNA: TGTGCCAGCAGCTCCGAGCCAGTGGATGGGGGCGCGGGGGAGACCCAGTACTTC. It codes for CASSSEPVDGGAGETQYF. This chain uses TRBV7-3 with TRBJ2-5; D is possibly TRBD1 or TRBD2 (6 bases each). V lost 4 bases to trimming and J lost 5 bases, with 26 bases between them. Germline CDR1 is SGHTA and CDR2 is FQGTGA. This CDR3 comprises 18 residues. Full variable domain (remainder filled in from reference TRBV7-3 and TRBJ2-5): GAGVSQTPSNKVTEKGKYVELRCDPISGHTALYWYRQSLGQGPEFLIYFQGTGAADDSGLPNDRFFAVRPEGSVSTLKIQRTERGDSAVYLCASSSEPVDGGAGETQYFGPGTRLLVL.

As DNA, the CDR3 is TGTGCCAGCAGCCAGCGGGGGGGCCAAACAGATACGCAGTATTTT. Residues: CASSQRGGQTDTQYF. The V and J genes are TRBV3-1 (or the pseudogene TRBV3-2) and TRBJ2-3, with 9 bases lining up with TRBD2. The germline CDR1 and CDR2 sequences are LGHDT and YNNKEL (reference sequence). V lost 3 bases and J lost 3; bases outside the gene matches: 4. CDR3 size: 15 residues.

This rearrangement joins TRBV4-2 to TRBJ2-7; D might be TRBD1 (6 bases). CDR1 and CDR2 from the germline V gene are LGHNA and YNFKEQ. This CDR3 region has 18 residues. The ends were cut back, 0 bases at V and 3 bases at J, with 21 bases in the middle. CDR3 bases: TGTGCCAGCAGCCAAGATTGGATGGTTGGGGGCACAAACTACGAGCAGTACTTC. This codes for CASSQDWMVGGTNYEQYF.

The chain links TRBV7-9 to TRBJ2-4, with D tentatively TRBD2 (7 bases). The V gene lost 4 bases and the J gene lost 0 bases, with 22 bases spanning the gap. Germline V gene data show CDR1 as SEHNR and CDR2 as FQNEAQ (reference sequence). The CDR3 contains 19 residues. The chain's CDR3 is CASSSRDAGALIAKNIQYF. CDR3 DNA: TGTGCCAGCAGCTCCCGTGATGCGGGGGCCCTGATAGCCAAAAACATTCAGTACTTC.

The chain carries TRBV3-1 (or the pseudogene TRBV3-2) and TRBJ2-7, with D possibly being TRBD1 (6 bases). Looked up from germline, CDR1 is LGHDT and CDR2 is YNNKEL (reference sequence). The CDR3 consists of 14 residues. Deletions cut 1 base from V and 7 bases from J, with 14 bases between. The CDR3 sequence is CASSQVLGAGEQYF. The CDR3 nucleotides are TGTGCCAGCAGCCAAGTTCTGGGGGCAGGTGAGCAGTACTTC.

CDR3 amino acids: CASSTTGADKNIQYF. The DNA of the CDR3 is TGTGCCAGCAGCACGACAGGGGCGGACAAAAACATTCAGTACTTC. This rearrangement joins TRBV5-4 to TRBJ2-4; 8 nucleotides line up with TRBD1. The CDR3 runs to 15 residues. Germline CDR1 is SGHNT and CDR2 is YYREEE (reference sequence). Trimming took 4 bases from V and 3 from J; bases not matched to a gene: 6.

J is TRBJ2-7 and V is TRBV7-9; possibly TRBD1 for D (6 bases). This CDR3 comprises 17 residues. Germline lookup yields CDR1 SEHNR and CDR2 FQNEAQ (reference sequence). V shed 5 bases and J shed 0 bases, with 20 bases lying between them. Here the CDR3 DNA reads TGTGCCAGCAGCCCCCCCCAGTCCGGACAGAGCTCCTACGAGCAGTACTTC. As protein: CASSPPQSGQSSYEQYF. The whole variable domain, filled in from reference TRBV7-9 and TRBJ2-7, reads DTGVSQNPRHKITKRGQNVTFRCDPISEHNRLYWYRQTLGQGPEFLTYFQNEAQLEKSRLLSDRFSAERPKGSFSTLEIQRTEQGDSAMYLCASSPPQSGQSSYEQYFGPGTRLTVT.